The rows below give T cell receptor beta chains drawn from one sample of a study of identical twins. One entry per CDR3 protein results from TCRdb running MiXCR on the 5' RACE reads. Here the sample spans around 280,000 distinct CDR3 sequences, 6.5% to 9.5% being singletons. The same sample was also used in a study of yellow fever vaccine responses in identical twins.

Source material: memory (CD45RO+) T cells sorted from blood. These receptors were obtained from a woman between 18 and 29 years old in good health. The CDR3 runs from the conserved cysteine through the conserved F or W. Fields, in order: CDR3 protein, CDR3 DNA, J gene, D gene, V gene, clone size. D genes are given only for firm matches. For some rows the clone size is stated as once, few or many, or as a class when expanded; others skip it.

CDR3 protein: CASSDPGQVIANYGYTF
CDR3 DNA: TGTGCCAGCAGTGATCCGGGACAGGTTATAGCTAACTATGGCTACACCTTC
J gene: TRBJ1-2
D gene: TRBD1
V gene: TRBV6-1
clone size: .

CDR3 protein: CSARMGQMLHNEQFF
CDR3 DNA: TGCAGTGCTAGAATGGGGCAGATGCTGCACAATGAGCAGTTCTTC
J gene: TRBJ2-1
D gene: .
V gene: TRBV20-1
clone size: few

CDR3 protein: CSARDYATYEQYF
CDR3 DNA: TGCAGTGCTAGAGACTACGCAACCTACGAGCAGTACTTC
J gene: TRBJ2-7
D gene: .
V gene: TRBV20-1
clone size: many

CDR3 protein: CASSLYGVGQPQHF
CDR3 DNA: TGTGCCAGCAGTTTATATGGGGTGGGCCAGCCCCAGCATTTT
J gene: TRBJ1-5
D gene: .
V gene: TRBV28
clone size: few

CDR3 protein: CASSLGGAGNTIYF
CDR3 DNA: TGTGCCAGCAGTTTAGGAGGTGCTGGAAACACCATATATTTT
J gene: TRBJ1-3
D gene: .
V gene: TRBV12-3/TRBV12-4
clone size: many

CDR3 protein: CATSESRDRVHVYNEQFF
CDR3 DNA: TGTGCCACCAGTGAGTCCCGGGACAGGGTCCATGTCTACAATGAGCAGTTCTTC
J gene: TRBJ2-1
D gene: TRBD1
V gene: TRBV24-1
clone size: .

CDR3 protein: CASSPGLATGETQYF
CDR3 DNA: TGTGCCAGCAGTCCGGGACTAGCCACGGGAGAGACCCAGTACTTC
J gene: TRBJ2-5
D gene: TRBD2
V gene: TRBV6-1
clone size: few

CDR3 protein: CSVGQGINQPQHF
CDR3 DNA: TGCAGCGTCGGACAGGGAATCAATCAGCCCCAGCATTTT
J gene: TRBJ1-5
D gene: TRBD1
V gene: TRBV29-1
clone size: .

CDR3 protein: CASRFPGGDYGYTF
CDR3 DNA: TGTGCCAGCAGGTTCCCAGGGGGGGACTATGGCTACACCTTC
J gene: TRBJ1-2
D gene: TRBD1
V gene: TRBV28
clone size: few

CDR3 protein: CASSLRTGYTDTQYF
CDR3 DNA: TGTGCCAGCAGCCTGAGGACAGGGTACACAGATACGCAGTATTTT
J gene: TRBJ2-3
D gene: TRBD1
V gene: TRBV7-2
clone size: many

CDR3 protein: CASGGQLNTEAFF
CDR3 DNA: TGTGCCAGCGGGGGACAGCTTAACACTGAAGCTTTCTTT
J gene: TRBJ1-1
D gene: TRBD1
V gene: TRBV6-1
clone size: few

CDR3 protein: CASSPTGNTDTQYF
CDR3 DNA: TGCGCCAGCAGCCCGACAGGGAATACAGATACGCAGTATTTT
J gene: TRBJ2-3
D gene: TRBD1
V gene: TRBV5-1
clone size: many

CDR3 protein: CASSESTDRGRYNEQFF
CDR3 DNA: TGTGCCAGCAGTGAATCCACGGACAGGGGGCGTTACAATGAGCAGTTCTTC
J gene: TRBJ2-1
D gene: TRBD1
V gene: TRBV25-1
clone size: many

CDR3 protein: CSVEPRGGNYGYTF
CDR3 DNA: TGCAGCGTTGAACCCCGCGGGGGCAACTATGGCTACACCTTC
J gene: TRBJ1-2
D gene: .
V gene: TRBV29-1
clone size: .

CDR3 protein: CASSRAGQGAYNEQFF
CDR3 DNA: TGTGCCAGCAGTCGTGCGGGACAGGGCGCCTACAATGAGCAGTTCTTC
J gene: TRBJ2-1
D gene: TRBD1
V gene: TRBV25-1
clone size: few

CDR3 protein: CSARDPAGGEYEQYF
CDR3 DNA: TGCAGTGCTAGAGACCCCGCCGGGGGAGAATACGAGCAGTACTTC
J gene: TRBJ2-7
D gene: .
V gene: TRBV20-1
clone size: many

CDR3 protein: CASSRGGGIEQFF
CDR3 DNA: TGTGCCAGCAGTCGAGGAGGGGGGATTGAGCAGTTCTTC
J gene: TRBJ2-1
D gene: .
V gene: TRBV25-1
clone size: few

CDR3 protein: CSARAPAGANVLTF
CDR3 DNA: TGCAGTGCTAGGGCGCCCGCCGGGGCCAACGTCCTGACTTTC
J gene: TRBJ2-6
D gene: .
V gene: TRBV20-1
clone size: .

CDR3 protein: CASITGTSGLRLTGGAADTQYF
CDR3 DNA: TGTGCCAGCATAACCGGGACTAGCGGACTTCGACTTACAGGTGGGGCCGCAGATACGCAGTATTTT
J gene: TRBJ2-3
D gene: .
V gene: TRBV21-1
clone size: .

CDR3 protein: CATSSSGGMGNEKLFF
CDR3 DNA: TGTGCCACCAGCAGTTCAGGGGGCATGGGTAATGAAAAACTGTTTTTT
J gene: TRBJ1-4
D gene: TRBD1
V gene: TRBV15
clone size: many

CDR3 protein: CASSDSTAGAGQPQHF
CDR3 DNA: TGTGCCAGCAGTGATTCCACCGCCGGGGCGGGACAGCCCCAGCATTTT
J gene: TRBJ1-5
D gene: .
V gene: TRBV25-1
clone size: few

CDR3 protein: CASSPDGDSPLHF
CDR3 DNA: TGTGCCAGCAGCCCTGACGGAGATTCACCCCTCCACTTT
J gene: TRBJ1-6
D gene: .
V gene: TRBV12-3/TRBV12-4
clone size: many

CDR3 protein: CASSLGYGETQYF
CDR3 DNA: TGTGCCAGCAGCTTAGGCTACGGGGAGACCCAGTACTTC
J gene: TRBJ2-5
D gene: .
V gene: TRBV7-2
clone size: many

CDR3 protein: CATRSSSALHF
CDR3 DNA: TGTGCCACCAGATCCTCCTCCGCCCTCCACTTT
J gene: TRBJ1-6
D gene: .
V gene: TRBV3-1
clone size: few

CDR3 protein: CASSFNPGLNTEAFF
CDR3 DNA: TGTGCCAGCAGCTTTAACCCAGGACTGAACACTGAAGCTTTCTTT
J gene: TRBJ1-1
D gene: .
V gene: TRBV5-4
clone size: few

CDR3 protein: CASTFGRLVSGELFF
CDR3 DNA: TGTGCCAGTACCTTCGGACGGTTAGTTAGCGGGGAGCTGTTTTTT
J gene: TRBJ2-2
D gene: .
V gene: TRBV19
clone size: .

CDR3 protein: CSARWPSGYNEQFF
CDR3 DNA: TGCAGTGCTAGATGGCCTAGCGGGTACAATGAGCAGTTCTTC
J gene: TRBJ2-1
D gene: TRBD2
V gene: TRBV20-1
clone size: .

CDR3 protein: CASSLAGQDNSPLHF
CDR3 DNA: TGCGCCAGCAGCTTGGCGGGACAGGATAATTCACCCCTCCACTTT
J gene: TRBJ1-6
D gene: TRBD1
V gene: TRBV5-1
clone size: few

CDR3 protein: CASSLVNREKLFF
CDR3 DNA: TGTGCCAGCAGCTTAGTAAACAGGGAAAAACTGTTTTTT
J gene: TRBJ1-4
D gene: .
V gene: TRBV7-8
clone size: few